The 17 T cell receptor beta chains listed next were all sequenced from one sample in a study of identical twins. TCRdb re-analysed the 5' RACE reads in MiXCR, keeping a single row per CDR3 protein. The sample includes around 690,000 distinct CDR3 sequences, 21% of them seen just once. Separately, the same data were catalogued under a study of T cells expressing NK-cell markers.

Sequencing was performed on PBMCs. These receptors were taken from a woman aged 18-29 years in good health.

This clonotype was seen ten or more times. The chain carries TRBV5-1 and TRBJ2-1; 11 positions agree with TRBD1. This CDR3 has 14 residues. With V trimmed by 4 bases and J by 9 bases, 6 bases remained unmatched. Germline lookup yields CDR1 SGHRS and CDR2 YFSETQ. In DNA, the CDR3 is TGCGCCAGCAGCCACGGACAGGGGGCAAGTGAGCAGTTCTTC. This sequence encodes CASSHGQGASEQFF.

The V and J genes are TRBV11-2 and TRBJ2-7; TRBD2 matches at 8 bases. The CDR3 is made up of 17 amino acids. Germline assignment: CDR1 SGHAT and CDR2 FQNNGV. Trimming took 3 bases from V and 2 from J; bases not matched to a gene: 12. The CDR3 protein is CASSFRAGVGGAYEQYF. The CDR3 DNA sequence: TGTGCCAGCAGCTTCAGAGCGGGAGTAGGGGGGGCCTACGAGCAGTACTTC.

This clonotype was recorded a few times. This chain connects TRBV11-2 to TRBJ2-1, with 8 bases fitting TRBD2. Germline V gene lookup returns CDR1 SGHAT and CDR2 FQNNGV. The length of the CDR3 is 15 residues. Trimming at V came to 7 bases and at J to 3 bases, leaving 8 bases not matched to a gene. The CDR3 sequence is CASTLALAGYNEQFF. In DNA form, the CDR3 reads TGTGCCAGCACTTTAGCGCTAGCGGGCTACAATGAGCAGTTCTTC.

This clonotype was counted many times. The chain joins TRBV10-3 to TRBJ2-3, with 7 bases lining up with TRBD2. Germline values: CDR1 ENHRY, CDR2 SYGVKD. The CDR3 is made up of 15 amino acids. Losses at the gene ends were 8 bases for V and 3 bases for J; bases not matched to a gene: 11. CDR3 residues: CAIGGGAGNTDTQYF. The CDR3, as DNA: TGTGCCATCGGGGGTGGAGCGGGGAATACAGATACGCAGTATTTT.

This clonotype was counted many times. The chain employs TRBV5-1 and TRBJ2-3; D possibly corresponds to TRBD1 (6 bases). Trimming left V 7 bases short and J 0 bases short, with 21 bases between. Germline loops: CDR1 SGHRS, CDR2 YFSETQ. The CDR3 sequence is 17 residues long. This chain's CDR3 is CASAPPTGSTSTDTQYF. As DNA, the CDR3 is TGCGCCAGCGCTCCCCCGACAGGTTCTACTAGCACAGATACGCAGTATTTT.

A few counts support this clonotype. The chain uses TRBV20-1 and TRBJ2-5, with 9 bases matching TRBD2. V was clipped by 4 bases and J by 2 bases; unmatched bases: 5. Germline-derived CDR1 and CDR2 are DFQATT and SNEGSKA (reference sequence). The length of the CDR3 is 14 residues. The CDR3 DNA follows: TGCAGTGCTATTAGGACTAGCGCGCAAGAGACCCAGTACTTC. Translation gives CSAIRTSAQETQYF.

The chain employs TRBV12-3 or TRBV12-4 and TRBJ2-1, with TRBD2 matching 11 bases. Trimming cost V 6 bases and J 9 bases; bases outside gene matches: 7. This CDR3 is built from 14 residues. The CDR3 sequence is CASRISGGVFEQFF. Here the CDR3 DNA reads TGTGCCAGCAGAATTAGCGGGGGGGTCTTTGAGCAGTTCTTC.

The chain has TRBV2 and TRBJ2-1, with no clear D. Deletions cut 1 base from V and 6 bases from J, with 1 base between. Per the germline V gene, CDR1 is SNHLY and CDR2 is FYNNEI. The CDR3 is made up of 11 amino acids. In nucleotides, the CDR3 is TGTGCCAGCAGTGAAGTCAATGAGCAGTTCTTC. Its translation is CASSEVNEQFF.

The CDR3 region is CASSHGLTSGELFF. The CDR3 nucleotides read TGTGCCAGCAGCCACGGACTCACGAGCGGGGAGCTGTTTTTT. V and J are TRBV5-6 and TRBJ2-2; weak D call: TRBD2 (5 bases). The CDR3 sequence is 14 residues long. V was clipped by 4 bases and J by 7 bases, with 14 bases between them. CDR1 is SGHDT and CDR2 is YYEEEE in the germline V gene.

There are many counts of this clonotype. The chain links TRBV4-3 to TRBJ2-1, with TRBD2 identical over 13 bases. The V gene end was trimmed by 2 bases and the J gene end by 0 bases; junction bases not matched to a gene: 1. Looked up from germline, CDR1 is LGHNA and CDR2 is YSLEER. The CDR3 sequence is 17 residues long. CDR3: CASSQRLAGGSYNEQFF. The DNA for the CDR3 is TGCGCCAGCAGCCAAAGACTAGCGGGAGGCTCCTACAATGAGCAGTTCTTC.

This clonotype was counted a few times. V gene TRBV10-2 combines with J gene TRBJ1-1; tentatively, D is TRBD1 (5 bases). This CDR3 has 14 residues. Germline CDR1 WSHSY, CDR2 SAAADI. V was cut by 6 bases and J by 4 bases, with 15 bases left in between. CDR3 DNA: TGCGCCAGCAGCCCGACAACAGGTGCCACTGAAGCTTTCTTT. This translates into CASSPTTGATEAFF.

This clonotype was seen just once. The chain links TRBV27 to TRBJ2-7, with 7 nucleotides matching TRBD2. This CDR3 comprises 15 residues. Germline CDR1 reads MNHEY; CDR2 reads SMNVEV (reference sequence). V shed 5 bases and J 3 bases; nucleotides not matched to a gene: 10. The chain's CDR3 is CASSPSTSRNYEQYF. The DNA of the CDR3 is TGTGCCAGCAGTCCCTCGACTAGCAGAAACTACGAGCAGTACTTC.

The CDR3 DNA sequence: TGCAGTGCTAGGGGGACGGTAGCGGGGCCCTACAATGAGCAGTTCTTC. It codes for CSARGTVAGPYNEQFF. This chain links TRBV20-1 with TRBJ2-1; 8 nucleotides align to TRBD2. CDR1 and CDR2 from the germline V gene are DFQATT and SNEGSKA (reference sequence). Trimming removed 3 bases from V and 2 bases from J; junction bases left unmatched: 9. The CDR3 has 16 residues.

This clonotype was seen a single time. CDR3 in amino acids: CASSISPPGPQRGYTF. CDR3 sequence (DNA): TGTGCCAGCAGCATAAGCCCTCCAGGACCTCAACGTGGCTACACCTTC. The chain couples TRBV12-3 or TRBV12-4 to TRBJ1-2; D remains ambiguous. This CDR3 contains 16 residues. V was shortened by 6 bases and J by 7 bases, with 24 bases between the two germline ends.

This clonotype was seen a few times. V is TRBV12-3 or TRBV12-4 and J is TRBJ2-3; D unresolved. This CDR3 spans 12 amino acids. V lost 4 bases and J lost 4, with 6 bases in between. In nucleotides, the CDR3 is TGTGCCAGCAGTTCCAAGTCAGATACGCAGTATTTT. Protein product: CASSSKSDTQYF.

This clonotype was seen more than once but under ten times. DNA for the CDR3: TGCAGCGCTTCGGGACAGCCGCATGGCTACACCTTC. The encoded protein is CSASGQPHGYTF. The V call is TRBV29-1, the J call TRBJ1-2, with 7 nucleotides matching TRBD1. The ends lost 7 bases at V and 6 bases at J; junction bases unmatched: 8. CDR3 length: 12 residues. CDR1 and CDR2 from the germline V gene are SQVTM and ANQGSEA.

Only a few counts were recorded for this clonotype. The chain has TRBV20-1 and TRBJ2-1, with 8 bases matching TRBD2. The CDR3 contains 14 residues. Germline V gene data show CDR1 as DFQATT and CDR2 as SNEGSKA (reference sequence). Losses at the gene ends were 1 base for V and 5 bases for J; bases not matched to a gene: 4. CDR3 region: CSARVPAGDNEQFF. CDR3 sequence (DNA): TGCAGTGCTAGAGTCCCAGCGGGGGACAATGAGCAGTTCTTC.